The next 30 T cell receptor beta chains were all read from a single sample in a study of cytomegalovirus exposure and HLA in healthy donors. The PCR ran on 60 Vbeta and 13 Jbeta primers. The protocol was immunoSEQ multiplex PCR, while the TCRdb copy is restricted to in-frame clones and leaves out a portion. Counted here are about 180,000 clones, about 79% occurring once; the ten biggest clones make up around 1.5%. The sample taken for sequencing was PBMCs. These TCRs come from a man aged 18 to 30 in good health and CMV-seronegative.

This chain uses TRBV28 with TRBJ2-2, with 8 bases lining up with TRBD1. Germline V gene data show CDR1 as MDHEN and CDR2 as SYDVKM. The length of the CDR3 is 15 residues. V shed 5 bases, J shed 2 bases, and the junction held 4 bases outside the gene matches. The CDR3 sequence is CASSPGGLNTGELFF. CDR3 nucleotide sequence: TGTGCCAGCAGTCCAGGGGGCCTTAACACCGGGGAGCTGTTTTTT.

This clone was observed a few times. The chain employs TRBV27 and TRBJ2-2; 11 bases are shared with TRBD1. Germline assignment: CDR1 MNHEY and CDR2 SMNVEV (reference sequence). Trimming cost V 5 bases and J 6 bases; bases outside gene matches: 5. The CDR3 is made up of 15 amino acids. The CDR3: CASSGGTGGAGELFF. The CDR3, as DNA: TGTGCCAGCAGTGGGGGGACAGGGGGTGCCGGGGAGCTGTTTTTT.

This chain uses TRBV5-4 with TRBJ2-5, with 10 bases identical to TRBD2. Looked up from germline, CDR1 is SGHNT and CDR2 is YYREEE (reference sequence). CDR3 length equals 16 residues. Losses at the gene ends were 2 bases for V and 0 bases for J; bases not matched to a gene: 4. CDR3 nucleotide sequence: TGTGCCAGCAGCTTAGAACTAGCGGGAAACCAAGAGACCCAGTACTTC. Its protein is CASSLELAGNQETQYF. Using reference TRBV5-4 and TRBJ2-5 for the parts outside the CDR3, the full variable domain is ETGVTQSPTHLIKTRGQQVTLRCSSQSGHNTVSWYQQALGQGPQFIFQYYREEENGRGNFPPRFSGLQFPNYSSELNVNALELDDSALYLCASSLELAGNQETQYFGPGTRLLVL.

The gene calls are TRBV6-5 and TRBJ2-5, with D perhaps TRBD1 (5 bases). Per germline, CDR1 MNHEY and CDR2 SVGAGI. V was clipped by 3 bases and J by 3 bases, with 14 bases between them. The CDR3 contains 15 residues. The CDR3 nucleotides read TGTGCCAGCAGTTATTACGACAGAAGCAAAGAGACCCAGTACTTC. It is translated as CASSYYDRSKETQYF.

This rearrangement joins TRBV27 to TRBJ1-5; no definite D call. Germline CDR1 is MNHEY and CDR2 is SMNVEV (reference sequence). This CDR3 spans 13 amino acids. V was trimmed by 8 bases and J by 0 bases, leaving 8 bases between them. CDR3 nucleotides: TGTGCCAGCGGTTATAATAGCAATCAGCCCCAGCATTTT. It translates to CASGYNSNQPQHF.

The rearrangement uses TRBV19 and TRBJ2-3, with 13 bases aligning to TRBD2. V dropped 6 bases and J dropped 1; count of bases not matched to a gene: 10. The CDR3 is 18 amino acids. Germline V gene lookup returns CDR1 LNHDA and CDR2 SQIVND (reference sequence). The DNA for the CDR3 is TGTGCCAGTAGCCTACTAGCGGGAGGGCCCGGGGGCACAGATACGCAGTATTTT. Translation gives CASSLLAGGPGGTDTQYF.

The rearrangement joins TRBV5-1 to TRBJ1-6, with 8 bases fitting TRBD1. The CDR3 is 16 amino acids. Germline V CDR1 and CDR2: SGHRS, YFSETQ. V shed 4 bases and J 7 bases; nucleotides not matched to a gene: 10. The chain's CDR3 is CASSPGMTGENSPLHF. For the CDR3, the DNA is TGCGCCAGCAGCCCGGGAATGACAGGGGAGAATTCACCCCTCCACTTT.

This clone was recorded once. The chain combines TRBV2 with TRBJ1-5, with D possibly being TRBD1 (5 bases). Germline V lookup: CDR1 SNHLY, CDR2 FYNNEI. This CDR3 has 14 amino acids. The V end was cut by 8 bases, the J end by 5 bases, with 16 bases between. Here the CDR3 DNA reads TGTGCCAGCCTTTTGAGGGGAGGAGATCAGCCCCAGCATTTT. This codes for CASLLRGGDQPQHF.

The V and J genes are TRBV19 and TRBJ2-5; possible D gene TRBD2, 5 bases. Germline loops: CDR1 LNHDA, CDR2 SQIVND (reference sequence). Trimming pared 4 bases from V and 1 base from J, leaving 13 bases between. The CDR3 is 15 residues long. This CDR3 reads CASSTGGSLQETQYF. CDR3 nucleotide sequence: TGTGCCAGTAGTACCGGCGGGTCGCTCCAAGAGACCCAGTACTTC.

This clone was detected only a few times. The chain's CDR3 is CASSGRDRGVNEQFF. The CDR3 nucleotides read TGTGCCAGCAGTGGTCGGGACAGGGGGGTCAATGAGCAGTTCTTC. The chain joins TRBV6-1 to TRBJ2-1; 11 positions match TRBD1. This CDR3 is built from 15 residues. The junction had 5 bases not matched to a gene; V was cut back by 4 bases and J by 6 bases. Germline assignment: CDR1 MNHNS and CDR2 SASEGT.

The chain has TRBV5-4 and TRBJ1-6; the D gene is possibly TRBD1 (5 bases). In germline, CDR1 is SGHNT, CDR2 YYREEE (reference sequence). CDR3 length: 16 residues. Trimming cost V 3 bases and J 8 bases, with 18 bases left between them. The chain's CDR3 is CASSSQLQGWDSPLHF. The CDR3 DNA reads TGTGCCAGCAGCTCCCAACTCCAGGGTTGGGATTCACCCCTCCACTTT.

The rearrangement joins TRBV7-9 to TRBJ1-6, with TRBD1 identical over 11 bases. CDR1 and CDR2 from the germline V gene are SEHNR and FQNEAQ (reference sequence). CDR3 length: 15 amino acids. Unmatched junction bases numbered 1, after V lost 0 bases and J lost 9 bases. CDR3 coding DNA: TGTGCCAGCAGCTTAGCGGACAGGGGGCCTTCACCCCTCCACTTT. Translating it yields CASSLADRGPSPLHF.

Here the CDR3 reads CAWSNSGAGANVLTF. The CDR3 DNA is TGTGCCTGGAGTAACTCAGGGGCTGGGGCCAACGTCCTGACTTTC. This chain joins TRBV30 and TRBJ2-6; tentative D call: TRBD1 (6 bases). The V gene lost 2 bases and the J gene lost 2 bases, with 10 bases spanning the gap. Germline CDR1 and CDR2: GTSNPN and SVGIG (reference sequence). CDR3 length equals 15 residues.

The V and J genes are TRBV27 and TRBJ1-2; D call uncertain. Trimming took 0 bases from V and 1 from J, leaving 6 bases between them. Germline CDR1 MNHEY, CDR2 SMNVEV (reference sequence). This CDR3 has 14 residues. In nucleotides, the CDR3 is TGTGCCAGCAGTTTATCTGGCAGTAACTATGGCTACACCTTC. Translating it yields CASSLSGSNYGYTF.

This clone was detected only once. The chain combines TRBV28 with TRBJ2-1; 13 bases align to TRBD2. The V and J ends lost 6 bases and 5 bases, in that order; junction bases with no gene match: 4. Germline CDR1 reads MDHEN; CDR2 reads SYDVKM. This CDR3 comprises 15 residues. The CDR3 here is CASSPGLAGDNEQFF. The CDR3, as DNA: TGTGCCAGCAGCCCCGGACTAGCGGGGGACAATGAGCAGTTCTTC.

The rearrangement links TRBV2 to TRBJ1-1; no definite D call. The CDR3 contains 11 residues. The germline gives CDR1 SNHLY, CDR2 FYNNEI. Deletions cut 7 bases from V and 7 bases from J, with 10 bases between. The CDR3 loop reads CASTALGEAFF. In nucleotides, the CDR3 is TGTGCCAGCACTGCTCTAGGTGAAGCTTTCTTT.

V usage is TRBV9 and J usage is TRBJ2-3; tentatively, D is TRBD1 (5 bases). CDR1 is SGDLS, CDR2 YYNGEE, per germline. Trimming pared 0 bases from V and 2 bases from J, leaving 7 bases between. The CDR3 covers 14 residues. The CDR3 region has the DNA TGTGCCAGCAGCGTAGAGGGGTTCACAGATACGCAGTATTTT. This encodes CASSVEGFTDTQYF.

V is TRBV28 and J is TRBJ2-7, with a possible D match to TRBD1 (6 bases). This CDR3 is 12 amino acids long. V was cut by 6 bases and J by 3 bases, with 9 bases left in between. The germline V gene encodes CDR1 MDHEN and CDR2 SYDVKM. CDR3 sequence reads: CASRQGVYEQYF. In nucleotides, the CDR3 is TGTGCCAGCAGACAGGGAGTCTACGAGCAGTACTTC.

The chain combines TRBV2 with TRBJ2-7; 7 bases match TRBD1. The CDR3 spans 15 residues. CDR1 SNHLY and CDR2 FYNNEI come from the germline V gene. The junction had 17 bases not matched to a gene; V was cut back by 9 bases and J by 6 bases. As DNA, the CDR3 is TGTGCCAGGAGGGACCCGACAGGGAAAGTGGGCGAGCAGTACTTC. The encoded protein is CARRDPTGKVGEQYF.

This clone was observed once. CDR3 amino acids: CASQSGAGGSEQYF. As DNA, the CDR3 is TGTGCCAGTCAGTCCGGGGCAGGGGGAAGCGAGCAGTACTTC. The V and J genes are TRBV19 and TRBJ2-7; 7 bases match TRBD1. This CDR3 has 14 amino acids. Unmatched junction bases numbered 13, after V lost 8 bases and J lost 6 bases. Germline V CDR1 and CDR2: LNHDA, SQIVND (reference sequence).

This clone was detected a few times. The chain employs TRBV5-1 and TRBJ1-3; D is unclear. Germline V gene lookup returns CDR1 SGHRS and CDR2 YFSETQ. The V gene lost 2 bases and the J gene lost 0 bases, with 6 bases spanning the gap. The CDR3 extends over 14 amino acids. The CDR3 loop reads CASSLRGSGNTIYF. DNA of the CDR3: TGCGCCAGCAGCTTACGAGGCTCTGGAAACACCATATATTTT.

V and J are TRBV5-1 and TRBJ1-2, with TRBD1 matching over 8 bases. Germline CDR1 is SGHRS and CDR2 is YFSETQ. Trimming at V came to 4 bases and at J to 3 bases, leaving 8 bases not matched to a gene. The CDR3 runs to 15 residues. In nucleotides, the CDR3 is TGCGCCAGCAGCCAGTCCGGGACAGGAGACTATGGCTACACCTTC. This sequence encodes CASSQSGTGDYGYTF.

The V gene is TRBV28, the J gene TRBJ1-2; D gene uncertain. This CDR3 region has 13 residues. Germline values: CDR1 MDHEN, CDR2 SYDVKM. Trimming pared 6 bases from V and 7 bases from J, leaving 15 bases between. CDR3 in DNA: TGTGCCAGCAGCCTTACCAGTCGGGGTGGCTACACCTTC. It translates to CASSLTSRGGYTF.

The V and J genes are TRBV5-1 and TRBJ2-7, with a tentative D call TRBD2 (6 bases). The V and J ends lost 5 bases and 1 base respectively, with 16 bases between them. This CDR3 has 15 amino acids. CDR1 and CDR2 (germline): SGHRS, YFSETQ. The CDR3 sequence: CASSTAGTASYEQYF. The CDR3 nucleotides read TGCGCCAGCAGTACGGCCGGGACTGCGTCCTACGAGCAGTACTTC.

The chain is built from TRBV6-5 and TRBJ2-3; maybe TRBD2 (5 bases). The CDR3 is 15 residues long. Germline CDR1 and CDR2: MNHEY and SVGAGI. V was pared by 4 bases and J by 2 bases, with 13 bases between. The DNA for the CDR3 is TGTGCCAGCAGTTCAAACTTGGACTTCACAGATACGCAGTATTTT. It yields the protein CASSSNLDFTDTQYF.

This chain uses TRBV27 with TRBJ1-1; D call uncertain. CDR3 length: 14 amino acids. V lost 6 bases to trimming and J lost 0 bases, with 11 bases between them. Germline CDR1 reads MNHEY; CDR2 reads SMNVEV (reference sequence). The CDR3 loop is CASSFSGVNTEAFF. The CDR3 nucleotides are TGTGCCAGCAGCTTTTCCGGGGTGAACACTGAAGCTTTCTTT.

The chain is built from TRBV19 and TRBJ1-1, with no clear D. V was pared by 3 bases and J by 5 bases, with 10 bases between. Per the germline V gene, CDR1 is LNHDA and CDR2 is SQIVND (reference sequence). The CDR3 has 13 residues. As DNA, the CDR3 is TGTGCCAGTAGTATGGTCCCGGGTACTGAAGCTTTCTTT. It is translated as CASSMVPGTEAFF.

This clone was seen only a few times. This chain connects TRBV5-5 to TRBJ1-1; D uncertain. Germline CDR1 and CDR2: SGHKS and YYEKEE (reference sequence). The CDR3 is made up of 13 amino acids. V lost 4 bases, J lost 6 bases, and 13 bases lay in between. The CDR3 DNA reads as TGTGCCAGCAGCCATACAGTGGGCCCTGAAGCTTTCTTT. It codes for CASSHTVGPEAFF.

This clone was counted a single time. The rearrangement joins TRBV25-1 to TRBJ2-1; D is perhaps TRBD2 (6 bases). This CDR3 has 17 amino acids. The V end was cut by 6 bases, the J end by 4 bases, with 22 bases between. CDR1 is MGHDK and CDR2 is SYGVNS in the germline V gene. The CDR3 coding sequence is TGTGCCAGCAGCCCGAGGAGTAGGAGGGCCGAGTACAATGAGCAGTTCTTC. Translation gives CASSPRSRRAEYNEQFF.

This clone was observed a few times. The chain recombines TRBV5-6 with TRBJ1-5; D uncertain. CDR3 length: 13 amino acids. Trimming stripped 4 bases from V and 7 bases from J, with 12 bases between. CDR1 and CDR2 from the germline V gene are SGHDT and YYEEEE. The CDR3 DNA sequence: TGTGCCAGCAGCACGAGGGTAGGACAGCCCCAGCATTTT. Translating it yields CASSTRVGQPQHF.